This T cell receptor beta chain was identified during a study of CD8+ T cells in alopecia areata. V was shortened by 5 bases and J by 5 bases, with 8 bases between the two germline ends. CDR1 and CDR2 (germline): MDHEN, SYDVKM. The CDR3 spans 12 residues. RNA extraction was followed by reverse transcription into cDNA, which acted as the sequencing template. Clones were read by immunoSEQ multiplex PCR, and TCRdb kept only the in-frame ones, dropping some. The table has roughly 23,000 clones, around 53% seen once; the top ten hold less than 35%. The TCR sequence derives from a human donor with alopecia areata. The V call is TRBV28, the J call TRBJ2-3, with a weak D call TRBD2 (5 bases). Sequencing was performed on NKG2D-high CD8+ T cells sorted from blood. CDR3 sequence reads: CASSGLGDTQYF. The CDR3 DNA sequence: TGTGCCAGCAGTGGACTGGGAGATACGCAGTATTTT.